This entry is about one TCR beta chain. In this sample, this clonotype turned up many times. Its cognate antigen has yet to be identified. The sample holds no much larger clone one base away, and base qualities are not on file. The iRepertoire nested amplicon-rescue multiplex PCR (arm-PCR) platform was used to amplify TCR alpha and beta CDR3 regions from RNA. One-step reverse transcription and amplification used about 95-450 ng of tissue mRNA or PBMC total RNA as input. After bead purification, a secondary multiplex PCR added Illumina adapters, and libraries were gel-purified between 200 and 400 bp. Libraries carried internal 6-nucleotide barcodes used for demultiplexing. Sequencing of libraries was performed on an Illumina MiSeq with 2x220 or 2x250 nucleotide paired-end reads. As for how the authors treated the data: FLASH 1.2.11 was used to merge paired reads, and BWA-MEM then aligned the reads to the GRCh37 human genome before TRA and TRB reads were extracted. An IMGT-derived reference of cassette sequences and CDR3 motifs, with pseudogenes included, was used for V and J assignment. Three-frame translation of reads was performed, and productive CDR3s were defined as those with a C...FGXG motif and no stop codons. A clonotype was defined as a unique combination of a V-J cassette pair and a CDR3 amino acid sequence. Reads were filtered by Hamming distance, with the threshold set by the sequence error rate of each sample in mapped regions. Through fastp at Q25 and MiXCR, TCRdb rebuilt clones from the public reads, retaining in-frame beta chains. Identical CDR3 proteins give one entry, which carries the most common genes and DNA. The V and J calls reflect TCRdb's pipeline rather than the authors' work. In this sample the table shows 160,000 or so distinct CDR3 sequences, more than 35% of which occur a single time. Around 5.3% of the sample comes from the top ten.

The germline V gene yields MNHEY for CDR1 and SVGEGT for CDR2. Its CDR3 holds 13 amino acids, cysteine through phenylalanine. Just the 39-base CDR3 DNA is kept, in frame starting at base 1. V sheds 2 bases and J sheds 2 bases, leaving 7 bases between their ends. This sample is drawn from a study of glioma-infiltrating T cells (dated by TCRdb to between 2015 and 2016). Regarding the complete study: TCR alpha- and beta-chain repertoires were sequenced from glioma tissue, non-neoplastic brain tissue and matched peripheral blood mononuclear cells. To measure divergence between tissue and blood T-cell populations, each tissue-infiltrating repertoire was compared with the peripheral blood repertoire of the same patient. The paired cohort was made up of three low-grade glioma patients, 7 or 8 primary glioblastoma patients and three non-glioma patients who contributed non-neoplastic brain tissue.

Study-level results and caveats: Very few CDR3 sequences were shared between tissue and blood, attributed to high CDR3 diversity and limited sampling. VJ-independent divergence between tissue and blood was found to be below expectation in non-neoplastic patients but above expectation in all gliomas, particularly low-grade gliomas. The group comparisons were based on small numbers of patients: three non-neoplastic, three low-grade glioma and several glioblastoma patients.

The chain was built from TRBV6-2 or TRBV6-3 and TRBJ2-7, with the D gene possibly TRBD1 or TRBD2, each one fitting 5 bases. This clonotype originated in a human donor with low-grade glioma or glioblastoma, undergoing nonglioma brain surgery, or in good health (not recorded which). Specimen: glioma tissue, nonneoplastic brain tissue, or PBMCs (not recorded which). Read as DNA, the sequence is TGTGCCAGCAGTTACAGGGGAGCCTACGAGCAGTACTTC. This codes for CASSYRGAYEQYF.